The T cell receptor (beta chain) described here comes from a study of blood T cell repertoires in COVID-19. The overall study: Sites across the United States, Italy and Spain contributed samples from acute and convalescent COVID-19. PBMCs, B-cell-depleted T cells, or T cells were the source of the cDNA or gDNA that made up the material.

Original methodology: Amplification of reference gene primers was used by the study to estimate nucleated cell counts. Assay: immunoSEQ multiplex PCR; the TCRdb copy retains only in-frame clones and omits some. V, J and clone size derive from that table, while D and trimming were established from the DNA sequence. The sample lists about 270,000 clones; approximately 82% were seen once. The sequenced sample was peripheral blood. This TCR came from a young woman with acute or convalescent COVID-19.

CDR3 DNA: TGTGCCATCGACGGACGGGACAATCAGCCCCAGCATTTT. Its translation is CAIDGRDNQPQHF. This rearrangement joins TRBV6-5 to TRBJ1-5; D unresolved. The germline CDR1 and CDR2 sequences are MNHEY and SVGAGI. This CDR3 is 13 amino acids long. The V and J ends lost 10 bases and 3 bases respectively, with 13 bases between them.